These T cell receptor beta chains were read from a single sample in a study of T cells in localized non-small cell lung cancer. Libraries were prepared by immunoSEQ multiplex PCR; TCRdb keeps only in-frame clonotypes and omits some of them. The sample lists 50,000 to 75,000 clones, 85% to 90% occurring once. The source was peripheral blood, collected before any cancer treatment. These receptors all come from a man aged 40 to 75 with stage I squamous cell lung carcinoma. The CDR3 runs from the conserved cysteine through the conserved F or W. Fields, in order: V gene, D gene, clone size, J gene, CDR3 DNA, CDR3 protein. The D gene is left open where the match is weak. The listing skips clone size in some rows; elsewhere it reads once, few, many or a size class.

v_gene: TRBV7-2
d_gene: TRBD2
abundance: NA
j_gene: TRBJ2-7
CDR3nt: TGTGCCAGCAGCCCACTAGCGGGAGGGGGCGAGCAGTACTTC
CDR3aa: CASSPLAGGGEQYF

v_gene: TRBV10-3
d_gene: TRBD2
abundance: NA
j_gene: TRBJ2-2
CDR3nt: TGTGCCATCAGCCCCGGACTAGCGGGAAACACCGGGGAGCTGTTTTTT
CDR3aa: CAISPGLAGNTGELFF

v_gene: TRBV14
d_gene: NA
abundance: NA
j_gene: TRBJ1-3
CDR3nt: TGTGCCAGCAGCCAAGCGGGGTCCGGAAACACCATATATTTT
CDR3aa: CASSQAGSGNTIYF

v_gene: TRBV9
d_gene: NA
abundance: NA
j_gene: TRBJ2-5
CDR3nt: TGTGCCAGCACCACTCCCGAGGTAGCGCGGCTGGAGACCCAGTACTTC
CDR3aa: CASTTPEVARLETQYF

v_gene: TRBV5-1
d_gene: TRBD2
abundance: NA
j_gene: TRBJ2-2
CDR3nt: TGCGCCAGCAGCCCGGGACTAGCGGGGAACACCGGGGAGCTGTTTTTT
CDR3aa: CASSPGLAGNTGELFF

v_gene: TRBV10-2
d_gene: NA
abundance: NA
j_gene: TRBJ2-1
CDR3nt: TGCGCCAGCACTAACGGAGGGCCTTTCGGTGAGCAGTTCTTC
CDR3aa: CASTNGGPFGEQFF

v_gene: TRBV6-5
d_gene: NA
abundance: NA
j_gene: TRBJ2-7
CDR3nt: TGTGCCAGCAGTCCCCCGGGACACAGGTTCTACGAGCAGTACTTC
CDR3aa: CASSPPGHRFYEQYF

v_gene: TRBV18
d_gene: TRBD1
abundance: once
j_gene: TRBJ2-7
CDR3nt: TGTGCCACCGGACAGGGGGCCAACGAGCAGTACTTC
CDR3aa: CATGQGANEQYF

v_gene: TRBV28
d_gene: NA
abundance: NA
j_gene: TRBJ2-7
CDR3nt: TGTGCCAGCAGCTCTGCCGGACTTCCGGAGCAGTACTTC
CDR3aa: CASSSAGLPEQYF

v_gene: TRBV6-5
d_gene: NA
abundance: NA
j_gene: TRBJ2-7
CDR3nt: TGTGCCAGCAGTTCAGGGGCTAGCGGTACCTACGAGCAGTACTTC
CDR3aa: CASSSGASGTYEQYF

v_gene: TRBV11-2
d_gene: NA
abundance: NA
j_gene: TRBJ1-1
CDR3nt: TGTGCCAGCAGCCTAGGCAGGGGTACCACTGAAGCTTTCTTT
CDR3aa: CASSLGRGTTEAFF

v_gene: TRBV28
d_gene: TRBD1
abundance: NA
j_gene: TRBJ1-1
CDR3nt: TGTGCCAGCAGTTTTATACAGGGGACCACTGAAGCTTTCTTT
CDR3aa: CASSFIQGTTEAFF

v_gene: TRBV6-6
d_gene: NA
abundance: NA
j_gene: TRBJ2-7
CDR3nt: TGTGCCGCGGGGCGAGGGGAGATCGAGCAGTACTTC
CDR3aa: CAAGRGEIEQYF

v_gene: TRBV14
d_gene: TRBD2
abundance: once
j_gene: TRBJ2-1
CDR3nt: TGTGCCAGCAGCCAAGACCTAGGACTAGCTTCATACAATGAGCAGTTCTTC
CDR3aa: CASSQDLGLASYNEQFF

v_gene: TRBV29-1
d_gene: NA
abundance: NA
j_gene: TRBJ2-7
CDR3nt: TGCAGCGTGGCAGGGTCCTCTACCTCCTACGAGCAGTACTTC
CDR3aa: CSVAGSSTSYEQYF

v_gene: TRBV4-3
d_gene: NA
abundance: NA
j_gene: TRBJ2-3
CDR3nt: TGCGCCAGCAGCCAAGAAGGGGTAGGGGTAGATACGCAGTATTTT
CDR3aa: CASSQEGVGVDTQYF

v_gene: TRBV11-2
d_gene: NA
abundance: NA
j_gene: TRBJ2-2
CDR3nt: TGTGCCAGCAGCTTAGCCCTGGGAAACACCGGGGAGCTGTTTTTT
CDR3aa: CASSLALGNTGELFF

v_gene: TRBV27
d_gene: TRBD2
abundance: NA
j_gene: TRBJ2-7
CDR3nt: TGTGCCAGCAGTTTAAGAAGGGAAGCGGGAGTTACCTACGAGCAGTACTTC
CDR3aa: CASSLRREAGVTYEQYF

v_gene: TRBV28
d_gene: TRBD2
abundance: NA
j_gene: TRBJ2-5
CDR3nt: TGTGCCAGCAGTTACCCGGGAGGGCCCGGTGAGACCCAGTACTTC
CDR3aa: CASSYPGGPGETQYF

v_gene: TRBV25-1
d_gene: NA
abundance: NA
j_gene: TRBJ1-4
CDR3nt: TGTGCCAGCAGTGAATATATGGGGGGAGGAACTAATGAAAAACTGTTTTTT
CDR3aa: CASSEYMGGGTNEKLFF

v_gene: TRBV5-5
d_gene: NA
abundance: NA
j_gene: TRBJ2-5
CDR3nt: TGTGCCAGCAGCTTGGCGGCGTCAAAAGAGACCCAGTACTTC
CDR3aa: CASSLAASKETQYF